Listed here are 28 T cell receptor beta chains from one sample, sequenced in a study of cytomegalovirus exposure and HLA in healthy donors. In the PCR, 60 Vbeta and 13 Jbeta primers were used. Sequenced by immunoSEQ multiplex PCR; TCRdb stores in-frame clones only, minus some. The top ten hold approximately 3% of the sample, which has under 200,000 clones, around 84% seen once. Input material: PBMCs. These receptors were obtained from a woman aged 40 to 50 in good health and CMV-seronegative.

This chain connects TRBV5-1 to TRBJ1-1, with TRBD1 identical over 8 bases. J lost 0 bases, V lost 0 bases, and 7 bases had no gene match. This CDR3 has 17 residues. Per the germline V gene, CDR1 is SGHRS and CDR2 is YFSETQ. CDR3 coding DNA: TGCGCCAGCAGCTTGGCGGTGACAGGGGTAATGAACACTGAAGCTTTCTTT. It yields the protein CASSLAVTGVMNTEAFF.

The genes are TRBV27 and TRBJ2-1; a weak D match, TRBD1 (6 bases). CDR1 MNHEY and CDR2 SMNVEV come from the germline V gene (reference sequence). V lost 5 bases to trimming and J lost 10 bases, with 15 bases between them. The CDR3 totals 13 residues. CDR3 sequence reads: CASSLNRVAEQFF. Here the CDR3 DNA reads TGTGCCAGCAGTCTAAACAGGGTGGCGGAGCAGTTCTTC.

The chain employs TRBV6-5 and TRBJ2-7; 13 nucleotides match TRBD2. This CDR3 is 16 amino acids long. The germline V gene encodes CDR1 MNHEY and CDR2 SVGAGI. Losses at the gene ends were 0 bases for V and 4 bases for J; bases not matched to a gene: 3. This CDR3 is CASSYSRLAGGYEQYF. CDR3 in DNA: TGTGCCAGCAGTTACTCGAGACTAGCGGGGGGTTACGAGCAGTACTTC.

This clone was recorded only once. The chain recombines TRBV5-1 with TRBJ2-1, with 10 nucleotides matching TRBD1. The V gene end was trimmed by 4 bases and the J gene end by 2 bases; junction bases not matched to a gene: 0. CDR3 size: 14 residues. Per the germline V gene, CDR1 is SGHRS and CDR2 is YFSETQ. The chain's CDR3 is CASSGTGAYNEQFF. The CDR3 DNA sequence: TGCGCCAGCAGCGGGACAGGGGCCTACAATGAGCAGTTCTTC.

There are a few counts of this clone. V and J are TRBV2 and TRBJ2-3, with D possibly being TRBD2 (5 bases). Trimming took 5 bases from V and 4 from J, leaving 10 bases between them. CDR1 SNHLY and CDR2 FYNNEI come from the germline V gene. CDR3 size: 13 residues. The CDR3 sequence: CASSIGLSDTQYF. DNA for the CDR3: TGTGCCAGCAGTATTGGACTTTCAGATACGCAGTATTTT.

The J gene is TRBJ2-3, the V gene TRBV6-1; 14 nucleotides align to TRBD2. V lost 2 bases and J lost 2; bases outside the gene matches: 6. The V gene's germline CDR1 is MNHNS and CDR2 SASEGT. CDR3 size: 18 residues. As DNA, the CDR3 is TGTGCCAGCAGTGAACTTAGGACTAGCGGGGGGTCCACAGATACGCAGTATTTT. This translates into CASSELRTSGGSTDTQYF.

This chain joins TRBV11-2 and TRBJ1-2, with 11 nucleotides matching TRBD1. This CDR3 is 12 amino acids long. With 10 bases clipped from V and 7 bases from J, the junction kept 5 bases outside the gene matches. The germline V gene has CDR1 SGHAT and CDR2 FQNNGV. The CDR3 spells CAIGQGALGYTF. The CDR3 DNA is TGTGCCATAGGACAGGGGGCGCTTGGCTACACCTTC.

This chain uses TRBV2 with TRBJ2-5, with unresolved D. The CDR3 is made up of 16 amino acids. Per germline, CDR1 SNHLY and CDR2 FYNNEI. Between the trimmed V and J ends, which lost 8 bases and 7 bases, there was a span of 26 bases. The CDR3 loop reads CASALDQILAIGTQYF. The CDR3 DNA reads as TGTGCCAGCGCCCTTGACCAAATCTTAGCTATCGGGACCCAGTACTTC.

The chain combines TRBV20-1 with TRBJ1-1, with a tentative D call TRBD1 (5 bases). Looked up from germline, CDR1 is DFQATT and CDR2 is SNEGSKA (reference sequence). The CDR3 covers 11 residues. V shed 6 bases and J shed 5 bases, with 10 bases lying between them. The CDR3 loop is CSAGEVTEAFF. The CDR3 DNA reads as TGCAGTGCGGGGGAGGTTACTGAAGCTTTCTTT.

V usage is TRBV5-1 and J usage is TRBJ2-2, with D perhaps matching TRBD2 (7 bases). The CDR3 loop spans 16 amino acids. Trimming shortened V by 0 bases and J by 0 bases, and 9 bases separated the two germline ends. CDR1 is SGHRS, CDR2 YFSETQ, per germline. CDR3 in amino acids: CASSLEGGSNTGELFF. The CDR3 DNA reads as TGCGCCAGCAGCTTGGAGGGGGGGTCGAACACCGGGGAGCTGTTTTTT.

As DNA, the CDR3 is TGCGCCAGCAGCCAAGAACAGGTCCGGGACAGATTAGGAAAGCAGTTCTTC. Translated, it gives CASSQEQVRDRLGKQFF. The V gene is TRBV4-1, the J gene TRBJ2-1; 7 positions match TRBD1. Germline CDR1 MGHRA, CDR2 YSYEKL. After removal of 0 bases from V and 11 bases from J, the junction contained 16 bases not matched to a gene. The CDR3 has 17 amino acids.

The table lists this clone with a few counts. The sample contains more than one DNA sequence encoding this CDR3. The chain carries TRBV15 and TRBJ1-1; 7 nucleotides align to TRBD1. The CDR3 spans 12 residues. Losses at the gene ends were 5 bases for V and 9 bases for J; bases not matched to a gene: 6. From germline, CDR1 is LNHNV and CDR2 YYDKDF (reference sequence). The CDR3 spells CATSPDRVKAFF. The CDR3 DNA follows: TGTGCCACCAGCCCCGACAGGGTGAAAGCTTTCTTT.

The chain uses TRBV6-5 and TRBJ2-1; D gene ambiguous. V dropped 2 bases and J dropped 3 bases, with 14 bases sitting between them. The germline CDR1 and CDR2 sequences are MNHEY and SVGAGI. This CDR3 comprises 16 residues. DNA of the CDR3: TGTGCCAGCAGTTACGACATGAGACGTATCTACAATGAGCAGTTCTTC. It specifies CASSYDMRRIYNEQFF.

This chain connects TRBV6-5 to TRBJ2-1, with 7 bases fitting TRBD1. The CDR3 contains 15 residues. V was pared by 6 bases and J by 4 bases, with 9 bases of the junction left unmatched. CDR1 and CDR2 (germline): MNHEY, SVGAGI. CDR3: CASSWGTAFYNEQFF. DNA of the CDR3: TGTGCCAGCAGCTGGGGGACAGCCTTTTACAATGAGCAGTTCTTC.

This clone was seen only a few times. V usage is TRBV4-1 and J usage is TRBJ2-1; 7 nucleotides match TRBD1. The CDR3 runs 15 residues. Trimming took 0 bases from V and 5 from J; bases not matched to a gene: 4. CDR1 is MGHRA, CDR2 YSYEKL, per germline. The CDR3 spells CASSQEGTANNEQFF. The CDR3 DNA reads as TGCGCCAGCAGCCAAGAAGGGACAGCTAACAATGAGCAGTTCTTC.

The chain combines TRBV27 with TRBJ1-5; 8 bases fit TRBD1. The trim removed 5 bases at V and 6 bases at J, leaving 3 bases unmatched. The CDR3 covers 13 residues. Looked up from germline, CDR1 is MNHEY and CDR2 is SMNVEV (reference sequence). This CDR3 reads CASSAQGVQPQHF. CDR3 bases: TGTGCCAGCAGTGCACAGGGGGTTCAGCCCCAGCATTTT.

The CDR3 nucleotides are TGTGCCAGCACTCGAACCGGGACAGAAACGTACGAGCAGTACTTC. It is translated as CASTRTGTETYEQYF. The chain carries TRBV11-2 and TRBJ2-7; TRBD1 aligns across 7 bases. The CDR3 extends over 15 amino acids. Trimming took 7 bases from V and 4 from J; bases not matched to a gene: 13. Germline-derived CDR1 and CDR2 are SGHAT and FQNNGV.

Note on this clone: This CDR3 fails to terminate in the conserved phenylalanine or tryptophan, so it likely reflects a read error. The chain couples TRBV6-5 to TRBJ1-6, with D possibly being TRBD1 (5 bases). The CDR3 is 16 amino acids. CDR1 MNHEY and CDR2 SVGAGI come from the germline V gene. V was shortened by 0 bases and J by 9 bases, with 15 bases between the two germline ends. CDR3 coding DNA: TGTGCCAGCAGTTACTCTCAGGGATCCCGGCCTTCACCCCTCCACTCT. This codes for CASSYSQGSRPSPLHS.

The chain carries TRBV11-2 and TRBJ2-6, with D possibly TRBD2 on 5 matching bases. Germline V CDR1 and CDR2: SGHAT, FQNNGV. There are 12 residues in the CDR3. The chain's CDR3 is CGGRSGANVLTF. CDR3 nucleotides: TGTGGAGGGCGCTCTGGGGCCAACGTCCTGACTTTC.

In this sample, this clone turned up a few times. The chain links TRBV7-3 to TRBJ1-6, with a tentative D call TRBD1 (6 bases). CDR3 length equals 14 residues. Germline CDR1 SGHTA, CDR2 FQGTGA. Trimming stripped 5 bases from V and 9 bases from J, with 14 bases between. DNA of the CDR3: TGTGCCAGCAGCCGGACGACAGGAGGTTCACCCCTCCACTTT. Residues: CASSRTTGGSPLHF.

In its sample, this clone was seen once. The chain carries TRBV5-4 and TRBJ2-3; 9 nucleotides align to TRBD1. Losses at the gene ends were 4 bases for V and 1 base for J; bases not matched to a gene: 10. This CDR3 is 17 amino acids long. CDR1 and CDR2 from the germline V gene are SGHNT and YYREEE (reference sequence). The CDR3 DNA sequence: TGTGCCAGCAGCCGCAACACAGGGGGCGGCCGCACAGATACGCAGTATTTT. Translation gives CASSRNTGGGRTDTQYF. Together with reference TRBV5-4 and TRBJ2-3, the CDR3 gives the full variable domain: ETGVTQSPTHLIKTRGQQVTLRCSSQSGHNTVSWYQQALGQGPQFIFQYYREEENGRGNFPPRFSGLQFPNYSSELNVNALELDDSALYLCASSRNTGGGRTDTQYFGPGTRLTVL.

The CDR3 sequence is CASSYWRTSAGNEQFF. The CDR3 DNA reads as TGTGCCAGCAGCTATTGGCGGACTAGCGCTGGCAATGAGCAGTTCTTC. The rearrangement uses TRBV7-2 and TRBJ2-1; 9 bases are shared with TRBD2. Germline assignment: CDR1 SGHTA and CDR2 FQGNSA. Trimming at V came to 4 bases and at J to 6 bases, leaving 10 bases not matched to a gene. The CDR3 covers 16 residues.

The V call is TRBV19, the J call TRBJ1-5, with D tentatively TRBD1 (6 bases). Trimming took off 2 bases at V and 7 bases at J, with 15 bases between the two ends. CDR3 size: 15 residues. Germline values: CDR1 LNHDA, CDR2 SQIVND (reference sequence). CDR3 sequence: CASSIMGGRWQPQHF. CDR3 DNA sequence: TGTGCCAGTAGTATAATGGGGGGGCGGTGGCAGCCCCAGCATTTT.

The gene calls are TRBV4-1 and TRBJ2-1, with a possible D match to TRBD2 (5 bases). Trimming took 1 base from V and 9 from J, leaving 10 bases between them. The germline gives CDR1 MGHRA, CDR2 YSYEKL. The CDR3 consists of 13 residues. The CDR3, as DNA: TGCGCCAGCAGCCAAGTGCTAGCAACTGAGCAGTTCTTC. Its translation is CASSQVLATEQFF.

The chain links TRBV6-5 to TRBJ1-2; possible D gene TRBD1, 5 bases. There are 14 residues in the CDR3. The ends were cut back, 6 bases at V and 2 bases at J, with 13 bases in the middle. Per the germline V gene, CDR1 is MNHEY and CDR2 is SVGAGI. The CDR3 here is CASRRRTQNYGYTF. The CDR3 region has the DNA TGTGCCAGCAGACGCCGGACACAGAACTATGGCTACACCTTC.

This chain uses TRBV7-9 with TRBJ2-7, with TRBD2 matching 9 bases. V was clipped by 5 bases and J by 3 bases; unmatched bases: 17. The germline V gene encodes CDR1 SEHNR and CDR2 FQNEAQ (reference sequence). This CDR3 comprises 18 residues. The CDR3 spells CASSGASGAPYKNYEQYF. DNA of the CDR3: TGTGCCAGCAGCGGCGCTAGCGGGGCACCATATAAAAACTACGAGCAGTACTTC.

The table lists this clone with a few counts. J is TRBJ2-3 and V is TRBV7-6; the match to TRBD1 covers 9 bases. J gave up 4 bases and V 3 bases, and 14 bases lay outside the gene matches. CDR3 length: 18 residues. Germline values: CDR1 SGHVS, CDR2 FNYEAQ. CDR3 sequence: CASSFRTARDRVPDTQYF. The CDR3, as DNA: TGTGCCAGCAGCTTCAGAACTGCCCGGGACAGGGTGCCAGATACGCAGTATTTT.

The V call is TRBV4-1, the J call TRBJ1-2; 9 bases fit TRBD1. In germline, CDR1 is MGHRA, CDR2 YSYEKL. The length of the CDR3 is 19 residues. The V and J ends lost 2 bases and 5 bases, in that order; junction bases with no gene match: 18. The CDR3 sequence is CASSQPTRKDRGLRYGYTF. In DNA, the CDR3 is TGCGCCAGCAGCCAACCGACCCGAAAGGACAGGGGTTTAAGGTATGGCTACACCTTC.